This TCR beta chain is from a study of blood T cell repertoires in COVID-19. Study information: From the United States, Italy and Spain came samples of acute and convalescent COVID-19. Nucleic acid was either cDNA or gDNA, and it came from T cells, B-cell-depleted T cells, or PBMCs.

In germline, CDR1 is SGHNT, CDR2 YYREEE (reference sequence). V lost 0 bases, J lost 5 bases, and 6 bases lay in between. The CDR3 runs to 13 residues. In the original workflow: Reference gene primer amplification gave estimated nucleated cell counts. TCRdb's table, derived via immunoSEQ multiplex PCR, lists solely in-frame clones and lacks some. That table is the source of V, J and clone size, and D and trimming were worked out from the DNA. The sample includes fewer than 120,000 clones, about 75% of them seen just once. The receptor was isolated from a woman over 75 with active or convalescent COVID-19. The genes are TRBV5-4 and TRBJ2-1; no definite D call. The source material was peripheral blood. CDR3 in amino acids: CASSLGENNEQFF. The CDR3 region has the DNA TGTGCCAGCAGCTTGGGAGAGAACAATGAGCAGTTCTTC.